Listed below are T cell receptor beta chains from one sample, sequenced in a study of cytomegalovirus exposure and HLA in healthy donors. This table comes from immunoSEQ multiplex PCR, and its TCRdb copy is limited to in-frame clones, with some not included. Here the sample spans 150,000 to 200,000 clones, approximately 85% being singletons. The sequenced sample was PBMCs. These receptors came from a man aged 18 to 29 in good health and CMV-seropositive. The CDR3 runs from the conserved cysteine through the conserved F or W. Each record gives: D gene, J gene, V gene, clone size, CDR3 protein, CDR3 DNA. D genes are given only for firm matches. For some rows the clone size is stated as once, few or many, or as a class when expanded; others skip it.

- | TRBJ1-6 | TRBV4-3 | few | CASSHDLSSYNSPLHF | TGCGCCAGCAGCCACGATTTGAGCTCCTATAATTCACCCCTCCACTTT
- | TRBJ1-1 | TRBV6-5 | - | CASSYKTGLNTEAFF | TGTGCCAGCAGTTACAAGACAGGCCTGAACACTGAAGCTTTCTTT
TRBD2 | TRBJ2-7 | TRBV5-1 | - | CASAGLAANSYEQYF | TGCGCCAGCGCGGGTCTAGCGGCGAACTCCTACGAGCAGTACTTC
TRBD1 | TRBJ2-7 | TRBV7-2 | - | CASSLVEGALYEQYF | TGTGCCAGCAGCTTAGTAGAGGGGGCTCTTTACGAGCAGTACTTC
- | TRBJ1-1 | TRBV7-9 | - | CSSSLESRGAFF | TGTTCCAGCAGCTTAGAGAGTAGAGGAGCTTTCTTT
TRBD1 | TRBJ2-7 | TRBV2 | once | CASSGPDRLMKYF | TGTGCCAGCAGTGGGCCGGACAGGCTTATGAAGTACTTC
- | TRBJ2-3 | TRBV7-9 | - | CASSFLGTDTQYF | TGTGCCAGCAGCTTTCTCGGGACAGATACGCAGTATTTT
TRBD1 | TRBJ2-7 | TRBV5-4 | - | CASSITGVYEQYF | TGTGCCAGCAGCATCACAGGGGTCTACGAGCAGTACTTC
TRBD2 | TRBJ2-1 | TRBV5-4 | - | CASSFFGGVYNEQFF | TGTGCCAGCAGCTTTTTCGGGGGGGTTTACAATGAGCAGTTCTTC
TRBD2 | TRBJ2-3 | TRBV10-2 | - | CASSARRGGTDTQYF | TGCGCCAGCAGTGCAAGGCGGGGGGGCACAGATACGCAGTATTTT
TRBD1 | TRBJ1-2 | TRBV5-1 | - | CASSSAGGTDGYTF | TGCGCCAGCAGTTCCGCAGGGGGGACGGATGGCTACACCTTC
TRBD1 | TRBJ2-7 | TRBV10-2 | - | CASSGTGREQYF | TGCGCCAGCAGTGGGACAGGGAGGGAGCAGTACTTC
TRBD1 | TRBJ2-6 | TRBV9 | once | CASSGQGAGSSGANVLTF | TGTGCCAGCAGCGGACAGGGGGCGGGGAGCTCTGGGGCCAACGTCCTGACTTTC
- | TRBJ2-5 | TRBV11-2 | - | CASSLGGHYQETQYF | TGTGCCAGCAGCCTCGGGGGGCACTACCAAGAGACCCAGTACTTC
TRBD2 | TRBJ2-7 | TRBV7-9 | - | CASSSGRDYPYEQYF | TGTGCCAGCAGTTCAGGCAGGGACTACCCCTACGAGCAGTACTTC
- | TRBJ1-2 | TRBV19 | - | CASSDEGGYTF | TGTGCCAGTAGCGATGAGGGTGGCTACACCTTC
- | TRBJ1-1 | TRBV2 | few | CASSRDYGDTEAFF | TGTGCCAGCAGCCGGGATTATGGGGACACTGAAGCTTTCTTT
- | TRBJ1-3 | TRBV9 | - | CASSEGGPSGNTIYF | TGTGCCAGCAGCGAGGGGGGGCCCTCTGGAAACACCATATATTTT
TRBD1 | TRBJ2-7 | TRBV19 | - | CASTRTGGGEQYF | TGTGCCAGTACCAGGACAGGGGGAGGCGAGCAGTACTTC
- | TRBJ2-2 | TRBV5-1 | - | CASSLGVSSNTGELFF | TGCGCCAGCAGCTTGGGTGTCAGTTCGAACACCGGGGAGCTGTTTTTT
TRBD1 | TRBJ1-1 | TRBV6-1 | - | CASSDGQGLLAFF | TGTGCCAGCAGTGACGGACAGGGGCTGTTGGCTTTCTTT
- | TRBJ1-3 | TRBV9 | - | CASSVTGTGNTIYF | TGTGCCAGCAGCGTAACAGGAACTGGAAACACCATATATTTT
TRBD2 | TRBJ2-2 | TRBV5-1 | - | CASSGTSGGPAGELFF | TGCGCCAGCAGCGGAACTAGCGGGGGGCCCGCCGGGGAGCTGTTTTTT
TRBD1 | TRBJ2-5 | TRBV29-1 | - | CSVVTGYGETQYF | TGCAGCGTGGTGACAGGGTACGGGGAGACCCAGTACTTC
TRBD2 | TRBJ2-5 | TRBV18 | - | CASSRASGGLGETQYF | TGTGCCAGCTCACGCGCATCGGGAGGGCTCGGAGAGACCCAGTACTTC
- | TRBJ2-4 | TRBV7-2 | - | CASSLAGALAKNIQYF | TGTGCCAGCAGCTTAGCGGGCGCCCTAGCCAAAAACATTCAGTACTTC
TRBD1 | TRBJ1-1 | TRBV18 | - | CASSPETGGTEAFF | TGTGCCAGCTCACCAGAAACAGGGGGCACTGAAGCTTTCTTT
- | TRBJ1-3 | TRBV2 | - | CASRDPTGGGNTIYF | TGTGCCAGCAGGGATCCTACGGGAGGCGGAAACACCATATATTTT
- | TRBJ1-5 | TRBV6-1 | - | CASRPPDKVQPQHF | TGTGCCAGCAGGCCCCCGGACAAGGTTCAGCCCCAGCATTTT
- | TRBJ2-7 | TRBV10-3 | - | CAISYSQGNFDEQYF | TGTGCCATCAGCTATTCGCAGGGGAATTTCGACGAGCAGTACTTC
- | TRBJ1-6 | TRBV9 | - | CASSARWEGYSPLHF | TGTGCCAGCAGCGCCCGGTGGGAGGGGTATTCACCCCTCCACTTT
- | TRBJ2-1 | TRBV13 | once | CASSLEIGQLHNEQFF | TGTGCCAGCAGCTTAGAGATTGGGCAGCTCCACAATGAGCAGTTCTTC
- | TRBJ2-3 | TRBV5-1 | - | CASSRVGPGDTDTQYF | TGCGCCAGCAGCCGAGTCGGCCCAGGGGACACAGATACGCAGTATTTT
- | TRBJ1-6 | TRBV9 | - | CASSATDGYSPLHF | TGTGCCAGCAGCGCGACAGACGGGTATTCACCCCTCCACTTT
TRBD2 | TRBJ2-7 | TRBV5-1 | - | CASSLEPSGDLAYEQYF | TGCGCCAGCAGCTTGGAGCCTAGCGGGGACCTGGCCTACGAGCAGTACTTC
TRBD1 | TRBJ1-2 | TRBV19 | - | CASSSGAGGRGYTF | TGTGCCAGTAGCTCCGGGGCAGGGGGCCGCGGCTACACCTTC
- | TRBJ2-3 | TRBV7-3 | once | CASSLLGDSPIITQYF | TGTGCCAGCAGCTTACTCGGGGACTCCCCCATCATCACGCAGTATTTT
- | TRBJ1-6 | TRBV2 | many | CASSDSGDNSPLHF | TGTGCCAGCAGTGACAGCGGGGATAATTCACCCCTCCACTTT
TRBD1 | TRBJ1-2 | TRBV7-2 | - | CASSARTGGRYGYTF | TGTGCCAGCAGCGCGCGGACAGGGGGTCGGTATGGCTACACCTTC
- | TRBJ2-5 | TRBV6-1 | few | CASSGQLGAETQYF | TGTGCCAGCAGTGGACAGCTGGGGGCGGAGACCCAGTACTTC
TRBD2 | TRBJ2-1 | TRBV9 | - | CASSVEGRDWVAGVKGYNEQFF | TGTGCCAGCAGCGTAGAGGGGAGGGATTGGGTAGCGGGGGTGAAGGGGTACAATGAGCAGTTCTTC
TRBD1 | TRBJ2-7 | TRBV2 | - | CASSEAVRGSYEQYF | TGTGCCAGCAGTGAAGCGGTCAGGGGGTCCTACGAGCAGTACTTC
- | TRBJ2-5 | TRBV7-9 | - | CASSLGSGDQYF | TGTGCCAGCAGCTTAGGTAGCGGAGACCAGTACTTC
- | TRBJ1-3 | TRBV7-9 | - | CASSFQGNTIYF | TGTGCCAGCAGCTTTCAAGGAAACACCATATATTTT
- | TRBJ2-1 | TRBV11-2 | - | CASSLGAVGEQFF | TGTGCCAGCAGCTTAGGGGCAGTGGGTGAGCAGTTCTTC
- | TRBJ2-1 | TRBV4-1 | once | CASSQPGVSYNEQFF | TGCGCCAGCAGCCAACCCGGGGTCTCCTACAATGAGCAGTTCTTC
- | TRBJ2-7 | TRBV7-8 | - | CASSLAQGPYEQYF | TGTGCCAGCAGCTTAGCCCAGGGTCCTTACGAGCAGTACTTC
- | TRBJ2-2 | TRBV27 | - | CASRERGSPSPGELFF | TGTGCCAGCAGGGAGCGAGGGAGCCCTTCCCCCGGGGAGCTGTTTTTT
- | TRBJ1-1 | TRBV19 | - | CASSISGNTEAFF | TGTGCCAGTAGTATCTCAGGGAACACTGAAGCTTTCTTT